This TCR beta chain was sequenced in a study of T cells in women clearing cervical HPV infection. Only in-frame clones appear in the TCRdb table, and some are missing; sequencing was by immunoSEQ multiplex PCR. Here the sample table reports 30,000 to 45,000 clones. This sequence originates from a woman aged 18-69 years with a cervical HPV16 infection that either progressed to CIN3+ or cleared (not recorded which). What was sequenced was blood buffy coat.

The CDR3: CASRPDQETQYF. The sequenced CDR3 bases are TGTGCCAGCAGGCCAGACCAAGAGACC. The rearrangement links TRBV12-3 or TRBV12-4 to TRBJ2-5, with D unclear. The read finishes 3 residues shy of the CDR3 end, and the germline J gene is used to complete it. CDR3 length: 12 residues. Trimming removed 6 bases from V and 0 bases from J, with 5 bases in between.